The 20 T cell receptor beta chains listed next were all sequenced from one sample in a study of siplizumab effects on memory and regulatory T cells. Profiled with immunoSEQ multiplex PCR; TCRdb holds only in-frame clones, not every one. The sample lists about 100,000 clones, about 90% occurring once. The sequenced material came from Tregs sorted from blood. These receptor sequences come from a human donor in good health.

V is TRBV9 and J is TRBJ2-2, with D possibly TRBD1 on 6 matching bases. This CDR3 region has 15 residues. Germline CDR1 and CDR2: SGDLS and YYNGEE. Trimming left V 1 base short and J 3 bases short, with 10 bases between. The CDR3 region has the DNA TGTGCCAGCAGCGTACTGGGGGCTGACACCGGGGAGCTGTTTTTT. It specifies CASSVLGADTGELFF. Full variable domain (remainder filled in from reference TRBV9 and TRBJ2-2): DSGVTQTPKHLITATGQRVTLRCSPRSGDLSVYWYQQSLDQGLQFLIQYYNGEERAKGNILERFSAQQFPDLHSELNLSSLELGDSALYFCASSVLGADTGELFFGEGSRLTVL.

The chain has TRBV6-6 and TRBJ2-7; the D is unclear. The CDR3 is 14 amino acids. The germline V and J ends were trimmed by 5 bases and 5 bases, with 16 bases remaining between them. The germline gives CDR1 MNHNY, CDR2 SVGAGI (reference sequence). The CDR3 nucleotides are TGTGCCAGCAGTACATGGACGGATGAGGACGAGCAGTACTTC. Translation gives CASSTWTDEDEQYF.

V and J are TRBV6-4 and TRBJ2-2; 7 bases match TRBD2. Per germline, CDR1 MRHNA and CDR2 SNTAGT. Unmatched junction bases numbered 4, after V lost 2 bases and J lost 1 base. The CDR3 runs to 16 residues. The CDR3 sequence: CASSDGASGNTGELFF. The CDR3 nucleotides are TGTGCCAGCAGTGACGGGGCTAGCGGGAACACCGGGGAGCTGTTTTTT.

This chain links TRBV15 with TRBJ1-1; D not certain. This CDR3 contains 14 residues. The V gene lost 5 bases and the J gene lost 1 base, with 11 bases spanning the gap. CDR1 and CDR2 from the germline V gene are LNHNV and YYDKDF (reference sequence). CDR3 in amino acids: CATSRVAGNTEAFF. The CDR3 nucleotides read TGTGCCACCAGCCGGGTCGCTGGGAACACTGAAGCTTTCTTT.

This clone was seen a few times. The chain has TRBV19 and TRBJ1-2, with 9 bases identical to TRBD1. This CDR3 is 13 amino acids long. Germline values: CDR1 LNHDA, CDR2 SQIVND (reference sequence). Trimming took 5 bases from V and 8 from J; bases not matched to a gene: 6. The CDR3 reads CASSPRDREGYTF. CDR3 nucleotides: TGTGCCAGTAGTCCCAGGGACAGGGAAGGCTACACCTTC.

This sequence joins TRBV28 and TRBJ2-3; 7 bases line up with TRBD2. Germline CDR1 is MDHEN and CDR2 is SYDVKM. The CDR3 sequence is 15 residues long. V lost 5 bases, J lost 3 bases, and 8 bases stayed unmatched. CDR3 coding DNA: TGTGCCAGCAGTACCTTAGCGGGTCTTACAGATACGCAGTATTTT. This translates into CASSTLAGLTDTQYF.

The chain is built from TRBV19 and TRBJ1-5; 8 nucleotides agree with TRBD1. This CDR3 is built from 15 residues. Germline trimming cut 4 bases from V and 6 bases from J; bases unmatched to any gene: 8. The germline V gene has CDR1 LNHDA and CDR2 SQIVND (reference sequence). CDR3 region: CASSKDRVGGQPQHF. The CDR3 DNA is TGTGCCAGTAGTAAGGACAGGGTAGGCGGTCAGCCCCAGCATTTT. The full variable domain, its missing parts supplied by reference TRBV19 and TRBJ1-5, is DGGITQSPKYLFRKEGQNVTLSCEQNLNHDAMYWYRQDPGQGLRLIYYSQIVNDFQKGDIAEGYSVSREKKESFPLTVTSAQKNPTAFYLCASSKDRVGGQPQHFGDGTRLSIL.

As regards this clone: The conserved phenylalanine or tryptophan normally closing the CDR3 is absent here, so this likely arose from a read error. This rearrangement joins TRBV9 to TRBJ1-1; 9 positions agree with TRBD1. After removal of 3 bases from V and 1 base from J, the junction contained 4 bases not matched to a gene. CDR1 and CDR2 (germline): SGDLS, YYNGEE. The CDR3 sequence is 15 residues long. The CDR3 nucleotides read TGTGCCAGCAGCGCCACGGACAGGGGGAACACTGAAGCTTTCTTA. It yields the protein CASSATDRGNTEAFL.

This chain uses TRBV27 with TRBJ2-7; no definite D call. Germline CDR1 reads MNHEY; CDR2 reads SMNVEV (reference sequence). The CDR3 spans 16 residues. V was pared by 9 bases and J by 0 bases, with 21 bases between. The CDR3 bases are TGTGCCAGTGCAACCAAATTAGACTTGTCCTCCTACGAGCAGTACTTC. Its translation is CASATKLDLSSYEQYF.

The chain is built from TRBV15 and TRBJ2-7; 7 bases map to TRBD2. The germline gives CDR1 LNHNV, CDR2 YYDKDF (reference sequence). CDR3 length: 15 residues. Trimming removed 3 bases from V and 0 bases from J; junction bases left unmatched: 5. The CDR3 region is CATSSTASGSYEQYF. The CDR3 nucleotides read TGTGCCACCAGCAGTACGGCTAGCGGCTCCTACGAGCAGTACTTC.

V usage is TRBV19 and J usage is TRBJ1-2; TRBD1 aligns across 8 bases. J gave up 5 bases and V 5 bases, and 10 bases lay outside the gene matches. CDR1 and CDR2 (germline): LNHDA, SQIVND (reference sequence). This CDR3 region has 15 residues. CDR3 nucleotide sequence: TGTGCCAGTAGTCCACCTCGACAGGGGTTATATGGCTACACCTTC. Protein: CASSPPRQGLYGYTF.

In its sample, this clone was seen a few times. J is TRBJ1-2 and V is TRBV10-2; 8 bases align to TRBD1. The CDR3 runs to 15 residues. The J segment lost 4 bases and the V segment lost 4 bases, leaving 8 bases of the junction unmatched. Germline V lookup: CDR1 WSHSY, CDR2 SAAADI. CDR3 region: CASSGMSGGVYGYTF. CDR3 sequence (DNA): TGCGCCAGCAGTGGAATGTCAGGGGGCGTCTATGGCTACACCTTC.

The J gene is TRBJ2-7, the V gene TRBV29-1; no clear D gene. Germline lookup yields CDR1 SQVTM and CDR2 ANQGSEA. Trimming removed 4 bases at V and 2 bases at J, with 15 bases between. The CDR3 has 14 amino acids. In DNA form, the CDR3 reads TGCAGCGTTGTCGGCTTAGGGTATCCCTACGAGCAGTACTTC. This sequence encodes CSVVGLGYPYEQYF.

The chain carries TRBV20-1 and TRBJ2-1; D remains unclear. Per the germline V gene, CDR1 is DFQATT and CDR2 is SNEGSKA (reference sequence). With 5 bases removed from V and 8 bases from J, the gap between germline ends came to 7 bases. The CDR3 is made up of 10 amino acids. The CDR3 loop reads CSASWDEQFF. In DNA, the CDR3 is TGCAGTGCTTCCTGGGATGAGCAGTTCTTC.

The chain is built from TRBV19 and TRBJ1-1; D is possibly TRBD1 (6 bases). Germline V lookup: CDR1 LNHDA, CDR2 SQIVND (reference sequence). Trimming removed 1 base from V and 7 bases from J, with 22 bases in between. The CDR3 has 17 residues. CDR3 sequence reads: CASSIVVRKGGRVEAFF. The CDR3 DNA sequence: TGTGCCAGTAGTATAGTGGTCCGGAAGGGGGGCCGGGTTGAAGCTTTCTTT.

V is TRBV5-1 and J is TRBJ2-7; 15 bases align to TRBD2. CDR3 length: 15 residues. V was clipped by 5 bases and J by 4 bases; unmatched bases: 4. Germline values: CDR1 SGHRS, CDR2 YFSETQ. CDR3 residues: CASSGLAGGRYEQYF. As DNA, the CDR3 is TGCGCCAGCAGTGGACTAGCGGGAGGGAGGTACGAGCAGTACTTC.

V gene TRBV28 combines with J gene TRBJ2-3, with 7 bases lining up with TRBD2. In germline, CDR1 is MDHEN, CDR2 SYDVKM. J lost 5 bases, V lost 6 bases, and 8 bases had no gene match. The CDR3 is 14 amino acids. In nucleotides, the CDR3 is TGTGCCAGCAGAGCGGGATATGGTGGAGATACGCAGTATTTT. Encoded protein: CASRAGYGGDTQYF.

The rearrangement links TRBV11-2 to TRBJ1-4, with 7 positions matching TRBD1. The V gene end was trimmed by 3 bases and the J gene end by 2 bases; junction bases not matched to a gene: 3. Germline V gene lookup returns CDR1 SGHAT and CDR2 FQNNGV. The CDR3 has 15 amino acids. CDR3 DNA sequence: TGTGCCAGCAGCTTGACAGGGATTACTAATGAAAAACTGTTTTTT. Encoded protein: CASSLTGITNEKLFF.

This chain joins TRBV5-1 and TRBJ2-7; D not certain. The germline V and J ends were trimmed by 0 bases and 2 bases, with 9 bases remaining between them. The germline gives CDR1 SGHRS, CDR2 YFSETQ. The CDR3 covers 14 residues. CDR3 DNA: TGCGCCAGCAGCTTGGAGGGTTACGCCTACGAGCAGTACTTC. It translates to CASSLEGYAYEQYF.

The chain uses TRBV25-1 and TRBJ2-7; D gene unclear. Trimming took 0 bases from V and 6 from J, leaving 24 bases between them. CDR1 is MGHDK and CDR2 is SYGVNS in the germline V gene. This CDR3 is built from 18 residues. Here the CDR3 reads CASSEYSRGETPLREQYF. The CDR3 bases are TGTGCCAGCAGTGAATATTCGAGAGGAGAGACGCCTCTTCGCGAGCAGTACTTC.